The sequence of this T cell receptor (beta chain) was determined in a study of T-cell memory formation after mild COVID-19. TCRdb fed the 5' RACE reads into MiXCR, producing one record per CDR3 protein. The sample consists of 400,000 to 550,000 distinct CDR3 sequences, 20% to 30% of them appearing once. V dropped 4 bases and J dropped 7 bases, with 20 bases sitting between them. The length of the CDR3 is 16 residues. Germline assignment: CDR1 LGHDT and CDR2 YNNKEL (reference sequence). The sequencing sample was made of PBMCs or a T cell subset sorted from them (not recorded which). The sequence came from an adult woman who had mild COVID-19 (a few samples of this study predate the infection). Cell type and time point are not known. The rearrangement links TRBV3-1 to TRBJ2-1, with a weak D call TRBD2 (6 bases). The CDR3 sequence: CASSPYDGLKKNEQFF. CDR3 nucleotide sequence: TGTGCCAGCAGCCCGTACGACGGACTAAAAAAGAATGAGCAGTTCTTC.